One sample yielded the 18 T cell receptor beta chains listed below, sequenced in a study of control samples from healthy donors and cancer patients. Produced via immunoSEQ multiplex PCR; TCRdb's table is partial and in-frame only. The sample shows 150,000 to 200,000 clones, 90% to 95% of them seen only once. The sequenced material came from blood. These receptors were obtained from a woman in her twenties or thirties in good health.

V is TRBV12-3 or TRBV12-4 and J is TRBJ2-1; no clear D gene. This CDR3 has 13 amino acids. V was trimmed by 1 base and J by 5 bases, leaving 6 bases between them. The CDR3 DNA reads as TGTGCCAGCAGTTTAGTCCATAACAATGAGCAGTTCTTC. Translating it yields CASSLVHNNEQFF.

The chain is built from TRBV18 and TRBJ2-4; 8 nucleotides line up with TRBD2. This CDR3 is 15 amino acids long. CDR1 KGHSH and CDR2 LQKENI come from the germline V gene. Losses at the gene ends were 4 bases for V and 3 bases for J; bases not matched to a gene: 5. The DNA of the CDR3 is TGTGCCAGCTCACGAGTAGCGGGGTTCAAAAACATTCAGTACTTC. It yields the protein CASSRVAGFKNIQYF.

V is TRBV19 and J is TRBJ2-1, with TRBD2 matching over 10 bases. The CDR3 contains 16 residues. Germline V gene lookup returns CDR1 LNHDA and CDR2 SQIVND (reference sequence). V lost 7 bases, J lost 7 bases, and 13 bases stayed unmatched. This chain's CDR3 is CASNGGPGTSVNEQFF. For the CDR3, the DNA is TGTGCCAGTAATGGGGGTCCCGGGACTAGCGTTAATGAGCAGTTCTTC.

The chain recombines TRBV28 with TRBJ1-6; 9 bases agree with TRBD1. The V and J ends lost 7 bases and 10 bases, in that order; junction bases with no gene match: 8. The CDR3 consists of 14 residues. CDR1 MDHEN and CDR2 SYDVKM come from the germline V gene. CDR3 amino acids: CASTPGQGGSPLHF. The CDR3 coding sequence is TGTGCCAGCACTCCGGGACAGGGAGGGTCACCCCTCCACTTT.

With respect to this clone: Additional DNA sequences in this sample encode the identical CDR3. The chain recombines TRBV19 with TRBJ1-5; D not certain. Germline CDR1 and CDR2: LNHDA and SQIVND (reference sequence). Trimming stripped 1 base from V and 2 bases from J, with 3 bases between. There are 13 residues in the CDR3. CDR3: CASSIAGNQPQHF. In DNA, the CDR3 is TGTGCCAGTAGTATAGCGGGCAATCAGCCCCAGCATTTT. The full variable domain, in which reference TRBV19 and TRBJ1-5 provide the parts outside the CDR3, is DGGITQSPKYLFRKEGQNVTLSCEQNLNHDAMYWYRQDPGQGLRLIYYSQIVNDFQKGDIAEGYSVSREKKESFPLTVTSAQKNPTAFYLCASSIAGNQPQHFGDGTRLSIL.

The chain couples TRBV5-6 to TRBJ2-7; D is possibly TRBD2 (6 bases). V dropped 2 bases and J dropped 4 bases, with 13 bases sitting between them. Germline loops: CDR1 SGHDT, CDR2 YYEEEE. The CDR3 is made up of 14 amino acids. CDR3 nucleotide sequence: TGTGCCAGCAGCTTCCGAGGGGCGGGGTACGAGCAGTACTTC. Protein: CASSFRGAGYEQYF.

The chain couples TRBV25-1 to TRBJ1-2, with TRBD1 matching over 9 bases. J gave up 4 bases and V 3 bases, and 6 bases lay outside the gene matches. The CDR3 is 15 amino acids. CDR1 MGHDK and CDR2 SYGVNS come from the germline V gene. The CDR3 spells CASSDPPGQGYGYTF. The DNA for the CDR3 is TGTGCCAGCAGTGATCCCCCGGGACAGGGCTATGGCTACACCTTC.

This chain connects TRBV21-1 to TRBJ1-4; the table gives TRBD1 as D, unverified against the DNA. TRBV21-1 is termed a pseudogene. This CDR3 is built from 13 residues. CDR3 loop: CASKTGDGEKLFF. The CDR3 coding sequence is TGTGCCAGCAAGACAGGGGACGGTGAAAAACTGTTTTTT.

The chain links TRBV11-2 to TRBJ2-3, with a possible D match to TRBD2 (5 bases). Germline CDR1 reads SGHAT; CDR2 reads FQNNGV. Trimming shortened V by 1 base and J by 7 bases, and 15 bases separated the two germline ends. CDR3 length: 15 amino acids. The CDR3 nucleotides are TGTGCCAGCAGCTTAGGATATGGTCGGGGAAATACGCAGTATTTT. Translated, it gives CASSLGYGRGNTQYF.

The chain combines TRBV6-1 with TRBJ1-2, with D uncertain. The germline CDR1 and CDR2 sequences are MNHNS and SASEGT. V gave up 1 base and J gave up 8 bases, with 11 bases separating them. The CDR3 totals 13 residues. For the CDR3, the DNA is TGTGCCAGCAGTGAAGAAACAGTTCGAGGCTACACCTTC. Its translation: CASSEETVRGYTF.

The rearrangement joins TRBV4-3 to TRBJ1-1, with 9 nucleotides matching TRBD1. This CDR3 region has 14 residues. The junction had 4 bases not matched to a gene; V was cut back by 3 bases and J by 5 bases. Germline CDR1 LGHNA, CDR2 YSLEER. CDR3 sequence reads: CASSHRTGATEAFF. Written as DNA, the CDR3 is TGCGCCAGCAGCCACCGGACAGGGGCAACTGAAGCTTTCTTT.

The chain has TRBV7-8 and TRBJ1-4, with D possibly TRBD1 on 5 matching bases. The CDR3 covers 14 residues. The V and J ends lost 5 bases and 5 bases respectively, with 12 bases between them. CDR1 is SGHVS, CDR2 FQNEAQ, per germline. This chain's CDR3 is CASSPRDGNEKLFF. The CDR3 DNA follows: TGTGCCAGCAGCCCCCGGGACGGAAATGAAAAACTGTTTTTT.

The gene calls are TRBV19 and TRBJ1-4, with 7 bases fitting TRBD1. CDR1 is LNHDA and CDR2 is SQIVND in the germline V gene (reference sequence). The CDR3 consists of 16 residues. V trimming: 1 base; J trimming: 0 bases; junction bases outside the gene matches: 2. The CDR3 DNA reads as TGTGCCAGTAGTATAGGGGACAGAGCAACTAATGAAAAACTGTTTTTT. It yields the protein CASSIGDRATNEKLFF.

The chain recombines TRBV19 with TRBJ2-5, with a possible D match to TRBD2 (5 bases). The CDR3 contains 15 residues. Trimming shortened V by 3 bases and J by 0 bases, and 11 bases separated the two germline ends. Germline-derived CDR1 and CDR2 are LNHDA and SQIVND (reference sequence). The CDR3 region is CASSMAGEYQETQYF. The CDR3 DNA reads TGTGCCAGTAGTATGGCCGGGGAGTACCAAGAGACCCAGTACTTC.

This clone has only one observation. CDR3 region: CASSPTTLYNEQFF. The CDR3 DNA reads as TGTGCCAGCTCACCAACGACGCTCTACAATGAGCAGTTCTTC. The chain combines TRBV18 with TRBJ2-1, with D hard to call. The CDR3 has 14 residues. The germline gives CDR1 KGHSH, CDR2 LQKENI. V was cut by 2 bases and J by 3 bases, with 8 bases left in between.

The V call is TRBV7-9, the J call TRBJ2-5, with 9 bases that match TRBD1. V dropped 5 bases and J dropped 3; count of bases not matched to a gene: 4. The CDR3 contains 14 residues. Germline CDR1 reads SEHNR; CDR2 reads FQNEAQ (reference sequence). For the CDR3, the DNA is TGTGCCAGCAGCCCCCGGACAGGGGAAGAGACCCAGTACTTC. This sequence encodes CASSPRTGEETQYF.

This chain links TRBV11-3 with TRBJ2-5; D is unclear. Trimming left V 0 bases short and J 5 bases short, with 4 bases between. Germline lookup yields CDR1 SGHNT and CDR2 YENEEA. CDR3 length: 12 residues. CDR3 in DNA: TGTGCCAGCAGCTTAGATTTGGAGACCCAGTACTTC. Translation: CASSLDLETQYF.

The CDR3 bases are TGTGCCAGTAGTATAGTTCGTAGCTCCTACAATGAGCAGTTCTTC. It codes for CASSIVRSSYNEQFF. The gene calls are TRBV19 and TRBJ2-1; no reliable D call. CDR1 is LNHDA, CDR2 SQIVND, per germline (reference sequence). V lost 1 base and J lost 0, with 7 bases in between. This CDR3 comprises 15 residues.